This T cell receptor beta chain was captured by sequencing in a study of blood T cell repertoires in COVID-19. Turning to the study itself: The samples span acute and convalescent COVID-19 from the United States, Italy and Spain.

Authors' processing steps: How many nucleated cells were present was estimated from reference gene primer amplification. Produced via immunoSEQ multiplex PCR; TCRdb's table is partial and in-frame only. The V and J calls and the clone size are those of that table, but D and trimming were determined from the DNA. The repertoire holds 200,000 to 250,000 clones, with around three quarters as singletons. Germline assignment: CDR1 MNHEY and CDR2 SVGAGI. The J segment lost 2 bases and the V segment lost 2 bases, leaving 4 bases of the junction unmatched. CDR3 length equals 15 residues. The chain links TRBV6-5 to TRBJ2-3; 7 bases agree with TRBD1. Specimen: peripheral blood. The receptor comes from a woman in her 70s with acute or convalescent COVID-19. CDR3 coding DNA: TGTGCCAGCAGTTACGCGACAGGGTACACAGATACGCAGTATTTT. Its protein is CASSYATGYTDTQYF.